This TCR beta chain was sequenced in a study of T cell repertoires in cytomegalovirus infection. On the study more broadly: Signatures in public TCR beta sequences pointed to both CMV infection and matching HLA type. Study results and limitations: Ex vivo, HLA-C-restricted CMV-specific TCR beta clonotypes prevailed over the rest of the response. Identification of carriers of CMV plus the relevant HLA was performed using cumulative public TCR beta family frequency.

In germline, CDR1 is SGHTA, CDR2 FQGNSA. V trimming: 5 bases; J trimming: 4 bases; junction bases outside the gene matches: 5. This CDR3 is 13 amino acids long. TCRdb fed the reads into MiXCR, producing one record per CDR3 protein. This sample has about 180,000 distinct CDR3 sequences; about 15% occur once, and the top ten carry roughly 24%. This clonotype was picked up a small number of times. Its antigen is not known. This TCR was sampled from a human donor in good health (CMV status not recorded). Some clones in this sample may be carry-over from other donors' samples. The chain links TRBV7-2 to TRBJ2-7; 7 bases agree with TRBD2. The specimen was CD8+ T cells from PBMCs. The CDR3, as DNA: TGTGCCAGCAGCCATGGACTAGTGTACGAGCAGTACTTC. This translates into CASSHGLVYEQYF.